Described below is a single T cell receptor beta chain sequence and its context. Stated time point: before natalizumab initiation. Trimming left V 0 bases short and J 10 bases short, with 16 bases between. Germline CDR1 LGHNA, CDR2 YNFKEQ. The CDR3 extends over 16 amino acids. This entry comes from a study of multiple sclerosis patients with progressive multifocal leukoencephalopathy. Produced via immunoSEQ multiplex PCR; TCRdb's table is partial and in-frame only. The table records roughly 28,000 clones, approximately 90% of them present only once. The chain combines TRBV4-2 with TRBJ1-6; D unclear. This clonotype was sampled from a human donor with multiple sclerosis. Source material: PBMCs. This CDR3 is CASSQDTPGGSSPLHF. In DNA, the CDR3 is TGTGCCAGCAGCCAAGATACCCCAGGAGGGTCCTCACCCCTCCACTTT.